A single sample is the source of the 2 T cell receptor beta chains below, sequenced in a study of blood T cell repertoires in COVID-19. TCRdb's copy holds only in-frame clones and misses some; the assay was immunoSEQ multiplex PCR. The repertoire holds around 130,000 clones, with 70% to 80% as singletons. Sequenced: peripheral blood. These receptors were obtained from a human donor in a cohort sampled during active COVID-19.

This chain links TRBV6-5 with TRBJ1-2; the D gene is possibly TRBD1 (6 bases). Looked up from germline, CDR1 is MNHEY and CDR2 is SVGAGI. V dropped 0 bases and J dropped 0 bases, with 8 bases sitting between them. The CDR3 is 15 residues long. The CDR3 DNA follows: TGTGCCAGCAGTTACTCGGGGGCCGCTAACTATGGCTACACCTTC. Its translation is CASSYSGAANYGYTF.

The genes are TRBV6-5 and TRBJ2-7; TRBD1 aligns across 10 bases. CDR1 and CDR2 from the germline V gene are MNHEY and SVGAGI. There are 14 residues in the CDR3. V was pared by 8 bases and J by 2 bases, with 6 bases of the junction left unmatched. CDR3 sequence: CASGPGQGPYEQYF. In DNA form, the CDR3 reads TGTGCCAGCGGACCGGGACAGGGGCCCTACGAGCAGTACTTC.